The 5 T cell receptor beta chains listed next were all sequenced from one sample in a study of T cells in Graves' hyperthyroidism and ophthalmopathy. RNA transcripts served as the template for amplifying TCR beta CDR3 regions. First-round RT-PCR targeting the TCR CDR3 was performed with the HTBI primer set. MiXCR, run by TCRdb on the multiplex PCR reads, gives a single entry per CDR3 protein. The sample shows about 280,000 distinct CDR3 sequences, about 25% of them seen only once. Sequencing used blood. These receptors were obtained from a man in his forties with Graves' hyperthyroidism that later progressed to Graves' ophthalmopathy.

This clonotype was recorded many times. V and J are TRBV5-1 and TRBJ2-7, with TRBD2 identical over 11 bases. CDR3 length: 17 residues. CDR1 is SGHRS and CDR2 is YFSETQ in the germline V gene. V gave up 2 bases and J gave up 5 bases; unmatched junction bases: 12. In DNA form, the CDR3 reads TGCGCCAGCAGCTTACGAACTTCTACTAGCGGGAGTGACGAGCAGTACTTC. This encodes CASSLRTSTSGSDEQYF.

This clonotype was counted many times. The chain joins TRBV20-1 to TRBJ1-1; tentatively, D is TRBD1 (5 bases). In germline, CDR1 is DFQATT, CDR2 SNEGSKA (reference sequence). The CDR3 totals 13 residues. The ends were cut back, 5 bases at V and 2 bases at J, with 12 bases in the middle. The CDR3 nucleotides read TGCAGTGCTTTTCTGGGGGGAAACACTGAAGCTTTCTTT. Amino acids: CSAFLGGNTEAFF.

This clonotype was counted at least ten times. V usage is TRBV3-1 and J usage is TRBJ2-5; D is uncertain. CDR3 size: 13 residues. Germline-derived CDR1 and CDR2 are LGHDT and YNNKEL (reference sequence). V was pared by 1 base and J by 5 bases, with 8 bases between. DNA for the CDR3: TGTGCCAGCAGCCAAGGCCTGGGGGAGACCCAGTACTTC. Amino acid sequence: CASSQGLGETQYF.

At least ten counts were recorded for this clonotype. A junction boundary mismatches the germline segment, possibly from a read error. The chain couples TRBV20-1 to TRBJ2-7; maybe TRBD1 (6 bases). Germline V gene sequence: CDR1 DFQATT, CDR2 SNEGSKA (reference sequence). This CDR3 is built from 14 residues. The CDR3 is CSARNPRDTYERYF. For the CDR3, the DNA is TGCAGTGCTAGAAATCCCAGGGACACCTACGAGCGGTACTTC.

This clonotype has at least ten counts. This sequence joins TRBV5-1 and TRBJ1-6, with 7 bases lining up with TRBD1. J gave up 8 bases and V 4 bases, and 12 bases lay outside the gene matches. CDR3 length equals 16 residues. Germline V gene data show CDR1 as SGHRS and CDR2 as YFSETQ. The chain's CDR3 is CASSLRTGSPDSPLHF. Written as DNA, the CDR3 is TGCGCCAGCAGCCTGAGGACAGGATCCCCTGATTCACCCCTCCACTTT.